The 5 T cell receptor beta chains given below trace back to one sample, sequenced in a study of OX40 agonist ivuxolimab in advanced cancers. Sequencing used immunoSEQ multiplex PCR; TCRdb keeps in-frame clones, though not all of them. The table shows about 20,000 clones, with approximately 87% occurring only once. This material consisted of CD4+ or CD8+ T cells sorted from blood, taken in a trial of the OX40 agonist ivuxolimab. All receptors come from an adult with an advanced solid tumor such as melanoma, head and neck, liver or kidney cancer.

This clone has a handful of counts. V gene TRBV6-5 combines with J gene TRBJ2-7; 9 bases are shared with TRBD1. The CDR3 length is 16 residues. The germline V gene has CDR1 MNHEY and CDR2 SVGAGI. V lost 3 bases to trimming and J lost 0 bases; unmatched junction nucleotides: 6. DNA for the CDR3: TGTGCCAGCAGTTATCGGGGACAGGGTTACTCCTACGAGCAGTACTTC. This sequence encodes CASSYRGQGYSYEQYF.

The chain is built from TRBV11-2 and TRBJ1-2; 8 bases are a match to TRBD1. This CDR3 spans 13 amino acids. Looked up from germline, CDR1 is SGHAT and CDR2 is FQNNGV. Unmatched junction bases numbered 4, after V lost 6 bases and J lost 4 bases. CDR3 nucleotide sequence: TGTGCCAGCAGTGAAGACAGGGGCTATGGCTACACCTTC. Its translation: CASSEDRGYGYTF. The whole variable domain, filled in from reference TRBV11-2 and TRBJ1-2, reads EAGVAQSPRYKIIEKRQSVAFWCNPISGHATLYWYQQILGQGPKLLIQFQNNGVVDDSQLPKDRFSAERLKGVDSTLKIQPAKLEDSAVYLCASSEDRGYGYTFGSGTRLTVV.

This sequence joins TRBV4-3 and TRBJ1-5, with TRBD1 matching over 7 bases. Unmatched junction bases numbered 2, after V lost 0 bases and J lost 3 bases. The length of the CDR3 is 15 residues. From germline, CDR1 is LGHNA and CDR2 YSLEER. CDR3 protein: CASSQDRGNNQPQHF. DNA for the CDR3: TGCGCCAGCAGCCAAGACAGGGGGAACAATCAGCCCCAGCATTTT.

V is TRBV19 and J is TRBJ1-1; D call uncertain. This CDR3 spans 13 amino acids. Looked up from germline, CDR1 is LNHDA and CDR2 is SQIVND (reference sequence). V lost 2 bases and J lost 6, with 10 bases in between. CDR3 protein: CASSISVSPEAFF. The CDR3, as DNA: TGTGCCAGTAGTATAAGTGTAAGCCCTGAAGCTTTCTTT.

The chain is built from TRBV7-9 and TRBJ2-6; 7 bases map to TRBD1. CDR1 SEHNR and CDR2 FQNEAQ come from the germline V gene (reference sequence). The CDR3 length is 16 residues. V dropped 5 bases and J dropped 3; count of bases not matched to a gene: 7. Here the CDR3 DNA reads TGTGCCAGCAGCCCGACGACAGGGTTTGGGGCCAACGTCCTGACTTTC. Its protein is CASSPTTGFGANVLTF.